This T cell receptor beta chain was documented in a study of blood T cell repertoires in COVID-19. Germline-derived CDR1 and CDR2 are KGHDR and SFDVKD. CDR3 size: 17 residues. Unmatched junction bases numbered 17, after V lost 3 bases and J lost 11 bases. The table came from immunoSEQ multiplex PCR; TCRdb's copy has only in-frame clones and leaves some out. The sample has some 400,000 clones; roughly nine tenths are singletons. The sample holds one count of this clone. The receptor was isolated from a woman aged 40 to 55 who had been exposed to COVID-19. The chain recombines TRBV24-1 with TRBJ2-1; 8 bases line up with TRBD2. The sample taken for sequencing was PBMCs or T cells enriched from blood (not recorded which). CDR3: CATSDPPGSAGEVKQFF. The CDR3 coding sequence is TGTGCCACCAGTGATCCCCCGGGGTCAGCGGGGGAAGTAAAGCAGTTCTTC.